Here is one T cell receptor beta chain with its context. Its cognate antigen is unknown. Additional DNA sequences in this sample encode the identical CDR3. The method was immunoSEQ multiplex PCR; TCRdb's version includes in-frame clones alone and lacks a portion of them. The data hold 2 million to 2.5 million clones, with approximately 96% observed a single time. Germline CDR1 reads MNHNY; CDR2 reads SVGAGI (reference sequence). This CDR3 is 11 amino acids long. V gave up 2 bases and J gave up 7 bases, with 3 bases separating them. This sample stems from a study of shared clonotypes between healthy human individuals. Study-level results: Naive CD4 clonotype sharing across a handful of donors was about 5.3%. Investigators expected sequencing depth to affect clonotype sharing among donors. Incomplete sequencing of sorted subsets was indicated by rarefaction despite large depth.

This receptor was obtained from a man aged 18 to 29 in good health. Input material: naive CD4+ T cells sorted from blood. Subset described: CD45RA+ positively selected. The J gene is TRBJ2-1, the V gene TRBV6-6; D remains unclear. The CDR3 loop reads CASSYPNEQFF. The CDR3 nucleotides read TGTGCCAGCAGTTACCCTAATGAGCAGTTCTTC.